This T cell receptor (beta chain) was recorded in a study of vaccination effects on CD4 cells after COVID-19. Turning to this clone: The antigen is undetermined.

After expansion with viral peptide pools in the ViraFEST assay, antigen-specific CD4+ T cells were sequenced. Having been cultured for 9 to 11 days, the cells underwent CD4+ T cell isolation. Nobody among the vaccine recipients had prior SARS-CoV-2 infection (nucleocapsid antibodies were negative). Wells each received 1.8 million or so PBMC, cultured with about 10 IU/ml IL-2 and 10 ug/ml peptides. Repertoires were generated with immunoSEQ multiplex PCR, while TCRdb's copy carries only in-frame clones and drops some. The sample lists under 75,000 clones, around 80% occurring once. Findings and caveats of the study: Marked contraction was observed in infection-induced and vaccine-induced clones late after vaccination.

Germline V lookup: CDR1 LNHNV, CDR2 YYDKDF (reference sequence). V shed 1 base and J shed 0 bases, with 4 bases lying between them. This CDR3 has 15 amino acids. This sequence was found in a human donor who received a COVID-19 vaccine. This chain links TRBV15 with TRBJ1-6; no clear D gene. The sequencing here drew on CD4+ T cells from PBMCs cultured with SARS-CoV-2 spike peptides, taken before COVID-19 vaccination. DNA for the CDR3: TGTGCCACCAGCAGAGCTCCCTCCTATAATTCACCCCTCCACTTT. Translated: CATSRAPSYNSPLHF.